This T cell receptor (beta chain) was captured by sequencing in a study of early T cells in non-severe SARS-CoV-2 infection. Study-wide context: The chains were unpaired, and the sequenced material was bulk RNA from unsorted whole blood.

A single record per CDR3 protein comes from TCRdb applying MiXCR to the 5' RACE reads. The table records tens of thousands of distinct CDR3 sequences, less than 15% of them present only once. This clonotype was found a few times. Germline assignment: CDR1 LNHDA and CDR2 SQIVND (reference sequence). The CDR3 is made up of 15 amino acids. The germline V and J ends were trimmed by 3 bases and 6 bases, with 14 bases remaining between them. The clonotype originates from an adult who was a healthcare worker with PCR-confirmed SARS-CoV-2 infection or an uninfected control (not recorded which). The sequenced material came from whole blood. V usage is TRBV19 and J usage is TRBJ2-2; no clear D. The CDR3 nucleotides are TGTGCCAGTAGTATGTGGTCCCCGGAGTCCGGGGAGCTGTTTTTT. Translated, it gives CASSMWSPESGELFF.